The 6 T cell receptor beta chains below come from one sample, sequenced in a study of blood T cell repertoires in COVID-19. The assay was immunoSEQ multiplex PCR, and TCRdb's table has in-frame clones only and misses some. Here the sample spans about 250,000 clones, about 88% being singletons. The sample comprised PBMCs or T cells enriched from blood (not recorded which). The receptors come from a woman aged 45 to 65 who had recovered from COVID-19.

This chain links TRBV28 with TRBJ2-7; 8 nucleotides line up with TRBD2. CDR3 length equals 11 residues. Germline V gene sequence: CDR1 MDHEN, CDR2 SYDVKM. The CDR3 spells CAARGEYEQYF. The CDR3 nucleotides are TGTGCTGCGCGGGGGGAATACGAGCAGTACTTC.

The chain joins TRBV4-3 to TRBJ1-1; the match to TRBD1 covers 10 bases. The germline V gene encodes CDR1 LGHNA and CDR2 YSLEER. The V segment lost 5 bases and the J segment 6 bases; nucleotides outside the gene matches: 9. CDR3 size: 15 residues. The CDR3 protein is CASSAHRDRGAEAFF. The CDR3, as DNA: TGCGCCAGCAGCGCCCACCGGGACAGGGGCGCTGAAGCTTTCTTT.

The chain links TRBV2 to TRBJ2-7; TRBD2 matches at 9 bases. CDR3 length: 15 residues. Trimming cost V 7 bases and J 4 bases; bases outside gene matches: 11. The germline V gene has CDR1 SNHLY and CDR2 FYNNEI. CDR3 in DNA: TGTGCCAGCAATGGGCATGCGGGAGGGAGATACGAGCAGTACTTC. The encoded protein is CASNGHAGGRYEQYF. Full variable domain (outside the CDR3, taken from reference TRBV2 and TRBJ2-7): EPEVTQTPSHQVTQMGQEVILRCVPISNHLYFYWYRQILGQKVEFLVSFYNNEISEKSEIFDDQFSVERPDGSNFTLKIRSTKLEDSAMYFCASNGHAGGRYEQYFGPGTRLTVT.

The chain joins TRBV13 to TRBJ1-2, with D possibly matching TRBD1 (6 bases). This CDR3 spans 13 amino acids. Germline V CDR1 and CDR2: PRHDT, FYEKMQ (reference sequence). V gave up 5 bases and J gave up 5 bases, with 12 bases separating them. The chain's CDR3 is CASSANREYGYTF. CDR3 nucleotide sequence: TGTGCCAGCAGCGCAAACAGGGAGTATGGCTACACCTTC.

The CDR3 DNA reads TGTGCCAGTAGTAGCGACAGCTCTGGGGCCAACGTCCTGACTTTC. Its protein product is CASSSDSSGANVLTF. The rearrangement uses TRBV19 and TRBJ2-6; TRBD1 is a possible D gene (5 bases). This CDR3 comprises 15 residues. V was shortened by 4 bases and J by 0 bases, with 7 bases between the two germline ends. The germline V gene has CDR1 LNHDA and CDR2 SQIVND (reference sequence).

V is TRBV5-4 and J is TRBJ1-1; no definite D call. Germline CDR1 SGHNT, CDR2 YYREEE (reference sequence). The CDR3 totals 16 residues. The V gene lost 0 bases and the J gene lost 1 base, with 13 bases spanning the gap. CDR3 sequence reads: CASSLGSREGNTEAFF. DNA of the CDR3: TGTGCCAGCAGCTTGGGAAGCAGAGAGGGGAACACTGAAGCTTTCTTT.